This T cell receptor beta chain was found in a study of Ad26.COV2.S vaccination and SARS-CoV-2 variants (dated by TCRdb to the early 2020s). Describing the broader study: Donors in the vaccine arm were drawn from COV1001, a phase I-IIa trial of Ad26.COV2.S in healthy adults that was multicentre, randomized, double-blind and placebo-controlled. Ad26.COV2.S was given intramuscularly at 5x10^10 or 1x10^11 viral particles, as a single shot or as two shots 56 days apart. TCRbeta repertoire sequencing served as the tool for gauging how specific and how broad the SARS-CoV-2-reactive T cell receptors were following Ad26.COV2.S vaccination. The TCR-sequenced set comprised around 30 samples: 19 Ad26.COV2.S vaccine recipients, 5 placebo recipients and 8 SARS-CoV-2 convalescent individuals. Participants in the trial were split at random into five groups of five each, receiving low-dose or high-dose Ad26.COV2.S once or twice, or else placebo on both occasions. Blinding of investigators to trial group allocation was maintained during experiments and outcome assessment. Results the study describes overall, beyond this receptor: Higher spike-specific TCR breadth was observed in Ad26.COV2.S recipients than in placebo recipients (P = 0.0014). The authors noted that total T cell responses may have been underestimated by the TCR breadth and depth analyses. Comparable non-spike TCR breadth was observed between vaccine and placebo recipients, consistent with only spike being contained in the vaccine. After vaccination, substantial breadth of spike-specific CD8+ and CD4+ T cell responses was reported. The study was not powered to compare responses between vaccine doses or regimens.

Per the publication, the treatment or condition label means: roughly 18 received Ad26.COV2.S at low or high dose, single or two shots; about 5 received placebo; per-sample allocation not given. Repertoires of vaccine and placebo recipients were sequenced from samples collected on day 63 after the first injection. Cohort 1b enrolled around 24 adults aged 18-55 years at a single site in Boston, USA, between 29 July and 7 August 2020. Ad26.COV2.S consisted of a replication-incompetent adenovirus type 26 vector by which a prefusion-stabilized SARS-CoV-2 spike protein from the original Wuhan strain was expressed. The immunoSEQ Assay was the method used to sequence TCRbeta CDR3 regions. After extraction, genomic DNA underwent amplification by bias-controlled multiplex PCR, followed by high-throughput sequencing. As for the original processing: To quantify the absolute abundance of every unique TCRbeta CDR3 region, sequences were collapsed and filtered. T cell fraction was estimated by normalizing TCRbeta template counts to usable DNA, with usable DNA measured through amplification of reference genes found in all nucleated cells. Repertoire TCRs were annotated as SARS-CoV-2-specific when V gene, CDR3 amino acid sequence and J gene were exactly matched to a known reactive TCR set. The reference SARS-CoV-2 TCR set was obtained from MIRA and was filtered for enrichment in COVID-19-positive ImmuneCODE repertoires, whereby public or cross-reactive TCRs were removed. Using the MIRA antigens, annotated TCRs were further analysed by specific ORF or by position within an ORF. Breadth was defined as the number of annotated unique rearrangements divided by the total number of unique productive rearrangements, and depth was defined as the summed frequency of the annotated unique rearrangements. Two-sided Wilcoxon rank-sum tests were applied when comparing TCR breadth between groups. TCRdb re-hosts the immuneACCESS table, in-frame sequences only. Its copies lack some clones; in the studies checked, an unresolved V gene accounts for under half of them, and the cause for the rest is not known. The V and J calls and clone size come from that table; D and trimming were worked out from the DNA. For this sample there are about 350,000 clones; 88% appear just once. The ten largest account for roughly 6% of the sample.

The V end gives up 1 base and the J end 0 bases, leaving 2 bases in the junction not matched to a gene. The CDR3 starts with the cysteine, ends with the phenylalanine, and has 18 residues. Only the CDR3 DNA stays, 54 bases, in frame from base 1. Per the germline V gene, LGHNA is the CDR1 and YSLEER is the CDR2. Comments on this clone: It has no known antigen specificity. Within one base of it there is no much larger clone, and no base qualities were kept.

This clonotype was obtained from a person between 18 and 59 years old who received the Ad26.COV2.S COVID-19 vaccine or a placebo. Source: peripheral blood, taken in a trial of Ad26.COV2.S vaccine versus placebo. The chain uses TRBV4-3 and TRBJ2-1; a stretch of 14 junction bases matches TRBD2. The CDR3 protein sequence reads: CASSQGTSGGSSYNEQFF. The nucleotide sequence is TGCGCCAGCAGCCAAGGGACTAGCGGGGGGAGCTCCTACAATGAGCAGTTCTTC.